This TCR beta chain is from a study of monozygotic twins with inflammatory bowel disease. Every donor provided one blood sample measuring approximately 2.5 ml. Concerning this clonotype itself: What it recognizes is unknown.

Broader study findings: The study found lower TCRbeta diversity (inverse Simpson) in IBD patients than in healthy co-twins. Clonotypes shared with others were fewer in IBD patients than in healthy twins, especially with disease activity.

This CDR3 contains 16 residues. In germline, CDR1 is SQVTM, CDR2 ANQGSEA. Nested amplification of TCRalpha and TCRbeta cDNA involved two PCRs of about 16 and 10 cycles. Using the 5' RACE reads, TCRdb records one entry per CDR3 protein without DNA. Seen in this sample are around 150,000 distinct CDR3 sequences; the ten most common clones hold approximately 2.5%. This chain uses TRBV29-1 with TRBJ2-4; with no DNA, the TCRdb D assignment of TRBD1 cannot be verified. This receptor was obtained from a human donor with ulcerative colitis or Crohn's disease, or a healthy co-twin of an affected twin (not recorded which). The sample comprised blood. CDR3 in amino acids: CSVSEGLRSPKNIQYF.